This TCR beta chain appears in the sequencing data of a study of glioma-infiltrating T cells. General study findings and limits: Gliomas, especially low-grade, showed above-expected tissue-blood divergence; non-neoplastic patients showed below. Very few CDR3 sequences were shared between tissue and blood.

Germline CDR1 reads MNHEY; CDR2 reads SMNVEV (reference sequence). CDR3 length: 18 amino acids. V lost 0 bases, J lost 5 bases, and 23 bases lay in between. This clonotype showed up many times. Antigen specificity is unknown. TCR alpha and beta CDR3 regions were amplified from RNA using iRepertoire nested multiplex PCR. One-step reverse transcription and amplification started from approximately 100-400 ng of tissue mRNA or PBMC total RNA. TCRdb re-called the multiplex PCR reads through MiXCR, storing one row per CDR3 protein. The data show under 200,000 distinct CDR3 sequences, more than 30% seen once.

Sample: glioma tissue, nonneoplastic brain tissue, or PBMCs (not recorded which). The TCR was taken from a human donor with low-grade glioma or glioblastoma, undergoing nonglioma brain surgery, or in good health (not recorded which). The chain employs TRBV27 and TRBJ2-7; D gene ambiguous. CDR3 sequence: CASSLSVPAIVYGDEQYF. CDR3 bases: TGTGCCAGCAGTTTATCCGTCCCGGCAATTGTGTATGGTGACGAGCAGTACTTC.